The 25 T cell receptor beta chains below come from one sample, sequenced in a study of T cells in Graves' hyperthyroidism and ophthalmopathy. Amplification yielded TCR beta CDR3 regions, with RNA transcripts as the source. During a first-round RT-PCR of the TCR CDR3, the HTBI primer set was used. TCRdb redid the calling of the multiplex PCR reads with MiXCR, one entry per CDR3 protein. The table has about 180,000 distinct CDR3 sequences, 17% seen once; the top ten hold 25% to 35%. The sequenced sample consisted of blood. Source of these receptors: a woman aged 50 to 65 with Graves' hyperthyroidism.

This clonotype was detected ten times or more. In nucleotides, the CDR3 is TGTGCCAGTAGTAAAGGGGACAGCAATCAGCCCCAGCATTTT. This gives the protein CASSKGDSNQPQHF. The gene calls are TRBV19 and TRBJ1-5, with a tentative D call TRBD1 (5 bases). The germline V gene has CDR1 LNHDA and CDR2 SQIVND (reference sequence). V lost 4 bases, J lost 1 base, and 8 bases lay in between. CDR3 size: 14 residues.

This clonotype was picked up many times. The rearrangement links TRBV5-1 to TRBJ2-7, with D possibly TRBD2 on 5 matching bases. The germline CDR1 and CDR2 sequences are SGHRS and YFSETQ. The CDR3 sequence is 15 residues long. Trimming left V 4 bases short and J 4 bases short, with 18 bases between. The CDR3 reads CASSLPGGGEYEQYF. In DNA form, the CDR3 reads TGCGCCAGCAGCCTCCCCGGAGGCGGCGAGTACGAGCAGTACTTC. The full variable domain, its missing parts supplied by reference TRBV5-1 and TRBJ2-7, is KAGVTQTPRYLIKTRGQQVTLSCSPISGHRSVSWYQQTPGQGLQFLFEYFSETQRNKGNFPGRFSGRQFSNSRSEMNVSTLELGDSALYLCASSLPGGGEYEQYFGPGTRLTVT.

This clonotype was detected ten times or more. This chain links TRBV5-1 with TRBJ1-1; 8 bases are shared with TRBD1. Germline CDR1 SGHRS, CDR2 YFSETQ. CDR3 size: 17 residues. V lost 1 base and J lost 3; bases outside the gene matches: 11. This CDR3 reads CASSLWGQAVEDTEAFF. The CDR3 region has the DNA TGCGCCAGCAGCTTGTGGGGACAGGCGGTTGAGGACACTGAAGCTTTCTTT.

This clonotype was seen repeatedly, ten times or more. The chain employs TRBV7-3 and TRBJ1-1, with D perhaps TRBD1 (6 bases). The CDR3 sequence is 13 residues long. V was pared by 5 bases and J by 5 bases, with 12 bases between. Germline CDR1 is SGHTA and CDR2 is FQGTGA. The CDR3 loop reads CASSLGGETEAFF. As DNA, the CDR3 is TGTGCCAGCAGCCTAGGGGGTGAAACTGAAGCTTTCTTT.

This clonotype was recorded at least ten times. The chain uses TRBV20-1 and TRBJ2-7; D possibly matches TRBD1 or TRBD2 (6 bases each). The CDR3 loop spans 16 amino acids. The germline V gene has CDR1 DFQATT and CDR2 SNEGSKA (reference sequence). Trimming left V 1 base short and J 3 bases short, with 19 bases between. The CDR3 nucleotides read TGCAGTGCTAGAGGGGGGGCCAACTTCTTCGGCTACGAGCAGTACTTC. Translation gives CSARGGANFFGYEQYF.

There are many counts of this clonotype. The genes are TRBV3-1 and TRBJ2-1; D is undetermined. The CDR3 covers 13 residues. CDR1 is LGHDT, CDR2 YNNKEL, per germline (reference sequence). V was pared by 4 bases and J by 11 bases, with 15 bases between. CDR3 bases: TGTGCCAGCAGCCCCAAGTTTACTATGCAGCAGTTCTTC. Protein: CASSPKFTMQQFF.

This clonotype came up many times. The chain employs TRBV5-1 and TRBJ1-4; 8 nucleotides match TRBD1. The V gene end was trimmed by 4 bases and the J gene end by 1 base; junction bases not matched to a gene: 6. The CDR3 spans 16 residues. CDR1 SGHRS and CDR2 YFSETQ come from the germline V gene. The CDR3 spells CASSVHTGGTNEKLFF. The CDR3 DNA sequence: TGCGCCAGCAGCGTCCATACAGGGGGAACTAATGAAAAACTGTTTTTT. Full variable domain (remainder filled in from reference TRBV5-1 and TRBJ1-4): KAGVTQTPRYLIKTRGQQVTLSCSPISGHRSVSWYQQTPGQGLQFLFEYFSETQRNKGNFPGRFSGRQFSNSRSEMNVSTLELGDSALYLCASSVHTGGTNEKLFFGSGTQLSVL.

This clonotype has at least ten counts. V gene TRBV5-1 combines with J gene TRBJ2-1; 7 bases line up with TRBD2. CDR1 and CDR2 from the germline V gene are SGHRS and YFSETQ. CDR3 length: 17 amino acids. J gave up 3 bases and V 2 bases, and 11 bases lay outside the gene matches. In DNA form, the CDR3 reads TGCGCCAGCAGCTTAGGGGAAACTAGCGAGAACTACAATGAGCAGTTCTTC. Its translation: CASSLGETSENYNEQFF.

As for this clonotype: Just one base apart from a much larger clone, this may be a read error. This is likely a read error, given that the CDR3 carries no conserved phenylalanine or tryptophan at its end. The chain is built from TRBV5-1 and TRBJ1-1, with D possibly TRBD1 on 6 matching bases. V gave up 4 bases and J gave up 0 bases, with 13 bases separating them. This CDR3 region has 15 residues. Germline V gene data show CDR1 as SGHRS and CDR2 as YFSETQ. For the CDR3, the DNA is TGCGCCAGCAGCCCCGGACAGAAAATGAACACTGAAGCTTTCCTT. Translated, it gives CASSPGQKMNTEAFL.

Many counts were recorded for this clonotype. The DNA for the CDR3 is TGTGCCAGCAGCGTAGGGGCGCAGATGAACACTGAAGCTTTCTTT. It codes for CASSVGAQMNTEAFF. The chain has TRBV9 and TRBJ1-1; D gene unclear. CDR1 and CDR2 (germline): SGDLS, YYNGEE. Trimming took off 0 bases at V and 0 bases at J, with 9 bases between the two ends. The CDR3 has 15 amino acids.

This clonotype was recorded at least ten times. The gene calls are TRBV27 and TRBJ1-2; no firm D call. Looked up from germline, CDR1 is MNHEY and CDR2 is SMNVEV (reference sequence). V was pared by 4 bases and J by 0 bases, with 9 bases between. CDR3 length: 14 residues. Here the CDR3 DNA reads TGTGCCAGCAGTTCACGAGCCACTAACTATGGCTACACCTTC. It encodes CASSSRATNYGYTF.

This clonotype was detected a few times. The chain is built from TRBV20-1 and TRBJ1-5, with a possible D match to TRBD1 (5 bases). The V gene's germline CDR1 is DFQATT and CDR2 SNEGSKA (reference sequence). The CDR3 runs 17 residues. V was shortened by 0 bases and J by 4 bases, with 19 bases between the two germline ends. The CDR3 DNA is TGCAGTGCTAGAGATTCATCGGGACCGGAGCGTAATCAGCCCCAGCATTTT. Translating gives CSARDSSGPERNQPQHF.

The chain has TRBV9 and TRBJ2-6; 7 nucleotides line up with TRBD1. Per the germline V gene, CDR1 is SGDLS and CDR2 is YYNGEE. This CDR3 is 17 amino acids long. V dropped 4 bases and J dropped 0; count of bases not matched to a gene: 7. The CDR3 here is CASSTGTAPSGANVLTF. In DNA, the CDR3 is TGTGCCAGCAGCACAGGGACAGCTCCCTCTGGGGCCAACGTCCTGACTTTC.

This clonotype was seen at least ten times. V gene TRBV6-2 or TRBV6-3 combines with J gene TRBJ2-5, with 10 bases aligning to TRBD2. The germline V gene has CDR1 MNHEY and CDR2 SVGEGT. The CDR3 extends over 17 amino acids. The trim removed 6 bases at V and 2 bases at J, leaving 12 bases unmatched. The CDR3 loop is CASRRGLAKRQQETQYF. The CDR3 DNA reads as TGTGCCAGCAGGCGGGGACTAGCGAAGAGACAGCAAGAGACCCAGTACTTC.

This clonotype was seen at least ten times. The chain recombines TRBV29-1 with TRBJ1-2, with D uncertain. Germline V CDR1 and CDR2: SQVTM, ANQGSEA. Trimming took 2 bases from V and 1 from J, leaving 8 bases between them. The CDR3 is 13 residues long. CDR3 nucleotides: TGCAGCGTTGAAACCGGGAATAACTATGGCTACACCTTC. Its translation is CSVETGNNYGYTF.

This clonotype was recorded many times. J is TRBJ1-1 and V is TRBV6-1; no firm D call. V lost 2 bases and J 1 base, leaving 11 bases between the germline ends. The CDR3 covers 15 residues. Germline V CDR1 and CDR2: MNHNS, SASEGT. The CDR3 region is CASSEIARQNTEAFF. The CDR3 DNA reads TGTGCCAGCAGTGAAATTGCGCGCCAGAACACTGAAGCTTTCTTT.

In its sample, this clonotype was seen many times. The gene calls are TRBV20-1 and TRBJ2-7, with D tentatively TRBD1 (6 bases). V lost 3 bases to trimming and J lost 3 bases, with 6 bases between them. CDR3 size: 11 residues. Germline lookup yields CDR1 DFQATT and CDR2 SNEGSKA (reference sequence). In DNA form, the CDR3 reads TGCAGTGCTAGCAGGGGCTACGAGCAGTACTTC. It specifies CSASRGYEQYF.

Many counts were recorded for this clonotype. The J gene is TRBJ2-1, the V gene TRBV28; 7 positions match TRBD1. Germline CDR1 and CDR2: MDHEN and SYDVKM. The CDR3 runs to 15 residues. Trimming cost V 6 bases and J 0 bases; bases outside gene matches: 5. In DNA, the CDR3 is TGTGCCAGCAGCTCCAGGGGGAGCTCCTACAATGAGCAGTTCTTC. Its protein is CASSSRGSSYNEQFF.

The V call is TRBV5-1, the J call TRBJ2-5, with 12 nucleotides matching TRBD2. The CDR3 is made up of 16 amino acids. Germline assignment: CDR1 SGHRS and CDR2 YFSETQ. J was trimmed by 4 bases and V by 3 bases; bases with no gene match: 7. This CDR3 reads CASSSSVGLAGETQYF. The CDR3 DNA sequence: TGCGCCAGCAGCTCCTCCGTGGGACTAGCGGGAGAGACCCAGTACTTC.

This clonotype came up many times. The chain recombines TRBV28 with TRBJ2-3; 9 bases map to TRBD2. Trimming took 5 bases from V and 5 from J; bases not matched to a gene: 17. Germline V lookup: CDR1 MDHEN, CDR2 SYDVKM. The CDR3 is made up of 18 amino acids. The CDR3 coding sequence is TGTGCCAGCAGTCCACATCTTGTCGCTAGCGGGGATGAAGATACGCAGTATTTT. Translation: CASSPHLVASGDEDTQYF.

This clonotype was picked up a small number of times. The chain couples TRBV4-3 to TRBJ2-1; 11 bases align to TRBD2. The J segment lost 4 bases and the V segment lost 2 bases, leaving 4 bases of the junction unmatched. Germline V gene sequence: CDR1 LGHNA, CDR2 YSLEER. The CDR3 length is 16 residues. CDR3 amino acids: CASSQTSGGDYNEQFF. As DNA, the CDR3 is TGCGCCAGCAGCCAAACTAGCGGGGGTGATTACAATGAGCAGTTCTTC.

This clonotype was detected ten times or more. V and J are TRBV7-8 and TRBJ1-1; D not certain. Per germline, CDR1 SGHVS and CDR2 FQNEAQ. Trimming stripped 0 bases from V and 8 bases from J, with 10 bases between. This CDR3 contains 13 residues. The CDR3 region is CASSLAYSFEAFF. The CDR3 nucleotides are TGTGCCAGCAGCTTAGCGTACAGCTTCGAAGCTTTCTTT.

Ten or more counts support this clonotype. The chain couples TRBV6-4 to TRBJ1-1; D not resolved. There are 15 residues in the CDR3. Germline-derived CDR1 and CDR2 are MRHNA and SNTAGT. The V end lost 7 bases, the J end lost 4 bases, and 19 bases lay between the germline ends. The DNA for the CDR3 is TGTGCCAGCAAACAAAGTGGACTCATTTTCACTGAAGCTTTCTTT. It codes for CASKQSGLIFTEAFF.

This clonotype was counted ten times or more. The gene calls are TRBV7-9 and TRBJ2-7; 10 nucleotides line up with TRBD1. CDR1 SEHNR and CDR2 FQNEAQ come from the germline V gene (reference sequence). The CDR3 runs to 14 residues. The V and J ends lost 5 bases and 3 bases, in that order; junction bases with no gene match: 4. The CDR3 spells CASSMGQGNYEQYF. Written as DNA, the CDR3 is TGTGCCAGCAGCATGGGACAGGGGAACTACGAGCAGTACTTC.

This chain's CDR3 is CASSWTGQLTGELFF. In nucleotides, the CDR3 is TGTGCCAGCAGCTGGACGGGACAGCTAACCGGGGAGCTGTTTTTT. This rearrangement joins TRBV11-2 to TRBJ2-2; TRBD1 agrees at 7 bases. With 4 bases clipped from V and 5 bases from J, the junction kept 7 bases outside the gene matches. Germline CDR1 SGHAT, CDR2 FQNNGV. The CDR3 sequence is 15 residues long.